The 14 T cell receptor beta chains below were found in one sample sequenced in a study of identifying expanded T cells in peripheral blood. Method: immunoSEQ multiplex PCR; TCRdb's copy keeps in-frame clones and lacks some. The table includes 55,000 to 75,000 clones, around 87% detected once. Sequencing was performed on blood. The origin of the receptors is a person aged 18 to 70 in good health.

The J gene is TRBJ2-1, the V gene TRBV6-1, with a tentative D call TRBD1 (5 bases). Trimming shortened V by 5 bases and J by 5 bases, and 10 bases separated the two germline ends. Germline V CDR1 and CDR2: MNHNS, SASEGT. The CDR3 sequence is 13 residues long. CDR3 sequence (DNA): TGTGCCAGCAGTAAGACAGTCAACAATGAGCAGTTCTTC. Its protein is CASSKTVNNEQFF.

This clone was recorded once. The chain links TRBV28 to TRBJ2-5, with 8 nucleotides matching TRBD1. The length of the CDR3 is 16 residues. Germline-derived CDR1 and CDR2 are MDHEN and SYDVKM. The V and J ends lost 3 bases and 5 bases, in that order; junction bases with no gene match: 11. The CDR3 DNA sequence: TGTGCCAGCAGTTTCCGCACCGGACAGGGTGGGGAGACCCAGTACTTC. Its protein product is CASSFRTGQGGETQYF.

V usage is TRBV6-1 and J usage is TRBJ2-4; the match to TRBD2 covers 8 bases. CDR1 MNHNS and CDR2 SASEGT come from the germline V gene. The trim removed 3 bases at V and 0 bases at J, leaving 4 bases unmatched. This CDR3 is 16 amino acids long. This chain's CDR3 is CASSDSGGVAKNIQYF. The CDR3 coding sequence is TGTGCCAGCAGTGATTCGGGGGGGGTAGCCAAAAACATTCAGTACTTC.

The chain is built from TRBV19 and TRBJ2-2; 7 bases match TRBD2. Germline assignment: CDR1 LNHDA and CDR2 SQIVND (reference sequence). The CDR3 length is 16 residues. With 6 bases clipped from V and 3 bases from J, the junction kept 10 bases outside the gene matches. CDR3 sequence: CASSDLAESHTGELFF. The CDR3 bases are TGTGCCAGTAGCGATCTAGCGGAGTCCCACACCGGGGAGCTGTTTTTT.

The chain couples TRBV29-1 to TRBJ2-2; D not resolved. CDR1 is SQVTM and CDR2 is ANQGSEA in the germline V gene. V was clipped by 3 bases and J by 4 bases, with 12 bases between them. The CDR3 is made up of 14 amino acids. The DNA of the CDR3 is TGCAGCGTTGACAGGTTGCGAGGCACCGGGGAGCTGTTTTTT. It codes for CSVDRLRGTGELFF.

The V and J genes are TRBV7-3 and TRBJ2-5; D is undetermined. Trimming cost V 5 bases and J 3 bases, with 10 bases left between them. CDR1 and CDR2 from the germline V gene are SGHTA and FQGTGA. This CDR3 has 13 amino acids. For the CDR3, the DNA is TGTGCCAGCAGCGTCACCGGAGAAGAGACCCAGTACTTC. Its translation is CASSVTGEETQYF.

CDR3 in amino acids: CASSAGRNEQYF. CDR3 nucleotide sequence: TGTGCCAGCTCCGCGGGCCGTAACGAGCAGTACTTC. J is TRBJ2-7 and V is TRBV18, with D perhaps TRBD2 (5 bases). The CDR3 is made up of 12 amino acids. Trimming took off 6 bases at V and 5 bases at J, with 11 bases between the two ends. CDR1 and CDR2 (germline): KGHSH, LQKENI.

V usage is TRBV7-8 and J usage is TRBJ1-6; D unclear. Germline CDR1 SGHVS, CDR2 FQNEAQ. V lost 4 bases and J lost 10, with 14 bases in between. The CDR3 length is 14 residues. The DNA of the CDR3 is TGTGCCAGCAGCTCGACATCGAGAAACTCACCCCTCCACTTT. Protein sequence: CASSSTSRNSPLHF.

This chain joins TRBV7-9 and TRBJ2-7; D remains ambiguous. The V and J ends lost 0 bases and 5 bases respectively, with 8 bases between them. Per the germline V gene, CDR1 is SEHNR and CDR2 is FQNEAQ (reference sequence). The CDR3 has 13 amino acids. CDR3 DNA sequence: TGTGCCAGCAGCTTAGCAAAGAGCCACGAGCAGTACTTC. As protein: CASSLAKSHEQYF.

The chain has TRBV29-1 and TRBJ1-1; D uncertain. The V and J ends lost 7 bases and 3 bases respectively, with 18 bases between them. The CDR3 runs to 14 residues. Germline CDR1 is SQVTM and CDR2 is ANQGSEA. The CDR3 DNA is TGCAGCGCTGGGTCTTTTCTTGCCCACACTGAAGCTTTCTTT. Encoded protein: CSAGSFLAHTEAFF. The full variable domain, its missing parts supplied by reference TRBV29-1 and TRBJ1-1, is SAVISQKPSRDICQRGTSLTIQCQVDSQVTMMFWYRQQPGQSLTLIATANQGSEATYESGFVIDKFPISRPNLTFSTLTVSNMSPEDSSIYLCSAGSFLAHTEAFFGQGTRLTVV.

The rearrangement joins TRBV30 to TRBJ2-5; 9 bases are a match to TRBD1. Trimming at V came to 2 bases and at J to 5 bases, leaving 9 bases not matched to a gene. This CDR3 is built from 15 residues. The germline V gene encodes CDR1 GTSNPN and CDR2 SVGIG (reference sequence). CDR3 loop: CAWSIGQGLAETQYF. The CDR3 bases are TGTGCCTGGAGTATAGGACAGGGGTTGGCGGAGACCCAGTACTTC.

The chain carries TRBV7-2 and TRBJ2-5; D not certain. The CDR3 extends over 15 amino acids. From germline, CDR1 is SGHTA and CDR2 FQGNSA. Trimming left V 3 bases short and J 3 bases short, with 14 bases between. As DNA, the CDR3 is TGTGCCAGCAGCTTCCAGGCAATGACTGAAGAGACCCAGTACTTC. This codes for CASSFQAMTEETQYF. Based on the CDR3 plus reference TRBV7-2 and TRBJ2-5, the full variable domain is GAGVSQSPSNKVTEKGKDVELRCDPISGHTALYWYRQSLGQGLEFLIYFQGNSAPDKSGLPSDRFSAERTGGSVSTLTIQRTQQEDSAVYLCASSFQAMTEETQYFGPGTRLLVL.

The rearrangement joins TRBV7-8 to TRBJ2-1; TRBD1 matches 8 bases. Per the germline V gene, CDR1 is SGHVS and CDR2 is FQNEAQ. The V and J ends lost 2 bases and 9 bases, in that order; junction bases with no gene match: 3. The CDR3 has 13 residues. The CDR3: CASSLRTGIEQFF. Here the CDR3 DNA reads TGTGCCAGCAGCTTAAGGACAGGGATTGAGCAGTTCTTC.

This chain connects TRBV5-4 to TRBJ2-5, with D uncertain. Germline V gene lookup returns CDR1 SGHNT and CDR2 YYREEE (reference sequence). Trimming cost V 4 bases and J 1 base, with 14 bases left between them. CDR3 length: 15 amino acids. The CDR3 sequence: CASSPGSPSQETQYF. DNA of the CDR3: TGTGCCAGCAGCCCGGGCTCTCCCTCCCAAGAGACCCAGTACTTC.